A single T cell receptor (beta chain) is shown here with its context. As yet, its antigen is unknown. In the sorted-subset replicate PCRs, roughly 210 ng DNA, 25,000 to 30,000 T cell genomes, was used. In the original analysis: Junction-only sequences without quality scores were provided by ImmunoSEQ, so filtering was different. Method: immunoSEQ multiplex PCR; TCRdb's copy keeps in-frame clones and lacks some. From that table come the V and J calls and clone size; the DNA was used to work out D and trimming. The sample records about 2.4 million clones, 85% to 95% being singletons. This sample was included in a study of shared clonotypes between healthy human individuals. Study-wide results and limits: The study found lower generation probabilities in non-shared clonotypes than in those shared by all four donors.

The specimen was naive CD4+ T cells sorted from blood. Noted subset: CD45RA+ positively selected. The sequence was collected from a man younger than 35 in good health.

This CDR3 is CASSTPGQGAVYGYTF. The CDR3 DNA reads as TGTGCCAGCAGTACCCCGGGACAGGGGGCGGTCTATGGCTACACCTTC. The V gene is TRBV28, the J gene TRBJ1-2; 12 bases fit TRBD1. CDR1 and CDR2 (germline): MDHEN, SYDVKM. V shed 5 bases, J shed 4 bases, and the junction held 8 bases outside the gene matches. The CDR3 consists of 16 residues.